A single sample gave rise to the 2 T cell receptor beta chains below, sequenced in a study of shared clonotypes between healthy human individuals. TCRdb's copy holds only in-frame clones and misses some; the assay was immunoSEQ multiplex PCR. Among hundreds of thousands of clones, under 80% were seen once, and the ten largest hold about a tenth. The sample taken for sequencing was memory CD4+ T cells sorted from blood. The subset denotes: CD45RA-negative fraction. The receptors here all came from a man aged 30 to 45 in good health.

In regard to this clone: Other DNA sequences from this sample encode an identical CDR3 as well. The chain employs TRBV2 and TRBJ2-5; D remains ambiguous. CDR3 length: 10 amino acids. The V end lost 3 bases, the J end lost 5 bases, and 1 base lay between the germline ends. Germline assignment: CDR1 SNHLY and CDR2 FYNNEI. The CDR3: CASSEETQYF. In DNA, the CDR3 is TGTGCCAGCAGTGAGGAGACCCAGTACTTC.

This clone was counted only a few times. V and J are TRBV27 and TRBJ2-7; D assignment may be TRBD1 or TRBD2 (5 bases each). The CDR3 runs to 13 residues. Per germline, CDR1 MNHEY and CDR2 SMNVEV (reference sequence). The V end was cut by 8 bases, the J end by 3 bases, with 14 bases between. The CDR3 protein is CASQRSGGYEQYF. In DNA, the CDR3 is TGTGCCAGCCAGCGAAGTGGGGGCTACGAGCAGTACTTC.